This T cell receptor beta chain was sequenced for a study of blood T cell repertoires in COVID-19. For the study at large: Sites across the United States, Italy and Spain contributed samples from acute and convalescent COVID-19. PBMCs, B-cell-depleted T cells, or T cells provided the cDNA or gDNA that made up the material.

TCRdb's copy holds only in-frame clones and misses some; the assay was immunoSEQ multiplex PCR. The sample lists fewer than 250,000 clones, about 90% occurring once. Two negative PCRs, clearance, or symptom resolution were required of recovered Cohort 3 donors. The germline CDR1 and CDR2 sequences are SGHKS and YYEKEE (reference sequence). The CDR3 is made up of 19 amino acids. Deletions cut 5 bases from V and 2 bases from J, with 26 bases between. V and J are TRBV5-5 and TRBJ2-1; a weak D match, TRBD2 (5 bases). The sequencing input was PBMCs or T cells enriched from blood (not recorded which). This clonotype originated in a man aged 25-45 years who had recovered from COVID-19. The CDR3 is CASRFVAAGSVSPYNEQFF. As DNA, the CDR3 is TGTGCCAGCAGATTCGTGGCTGCGGGTTCAGTATCTCCCTACAATGAGCAGTTCTTC.